This TCR beta chain was captured in a study of identifying expanded T cells in peripheral blood. Study-wide findings and caveats: Roughly two-week clone count variance significantly increased as total template count grew. Over around two and four weeks, about 15 and 18 clones changed, versus approximately 1.2 between replicates.

A word on this clone: Its target is unknown.

Healthy donors had no documented immune events, such as infections, while sampled. This table comes from immunoSEQ multiplex PCR, and its TCRdb copy is limited to in-frame clones, with some not included. The table includes tens of thousands of clones, 70% to 90% detected once. The sequenced material came from blood. The TCR comes from a person between 18 and 75 years old in good health.

The CDR3 DNA sequence: TGTGCCTGGACGACAGGGGTCGGTATAACCGGGGAGCTGTTTTTT. This gives the protein CAWTTGVGITGELFF. V is TRBV30 and J is TRBJ2-2, with 8 nucleotides matching TRBD1. Germline CDR1 and CDR2: GTSNPN and SVGIG (reference sequence). This CDR3 has 15 residues. V gave up 4 bases and J gave up 5 bases; unmatched junction bases: 9.